The subject of this entry is one T cell receptor beta chain. No cognate antigen has been identified for it. One end of the junction is discordant with germline, which a read error may explain. TCR beta VDJ combination and CDR3 sequence profiling used genomic DNA as the template. An Illumina HiSeq 2000 was used for TCR repertoire sequencing. The source study handled its data this way. Repertoires were assessed using TRBV/TRBJ rearrangement plots, CDR3 size and DJ length profiles, and Simpson's diversity index. The most abundant DNA sequence in the deep sequencing data was taken as the immunodominant clone. CDR3 amino acid sequences were checked for sharing between subjects and were compared against published repertoires and the VDJdb database. Starting from the raw public reads, TCRdb applied fastp trimming at Q25, assembled clones with MiXCR and retained in-frame beta chains. Every CDR3 protein is listed once, alongside the most common genes and DNA of its rows. What appears here as the V and J calls and clone size reflects TCRdb's work, not the paper's. For this sample there are under 200,000 distinct CDR3 sequences; around 60% appear just once. Jointly, the top ten make up 45% of the sample.

This sample is part of a study of CD8+CD57+ T cells in acquired aplastic anemia (dated 2018 in TCRdb). About the study as a whole: Extracted DNA from sorted CD4+ and CD8+ cells averaged around 3.5 ug, ranging from roughly 0.2 to 30 ug. An average of roughly 9.8 million reads for CD4+ cells and approximately 12 million reads for CD8+ cells was obtained from healthy donor samples. Broad study findings and their caveats: CD8+ Simpson's diversity did not differ significantly between patients and healthy controls (P=0.060). Roughly 29 CD8+ CDR3 sequences were found to be shared between patients and controls, but these sequences appeared to be highly expressed in patients and within the immunodominant clones of the patients.

The study deep-sequenced TCR repertoires of sorted CD4+ and CD8+ blood T cells from severe aplastic anemia patients and healthy subjects. Ficoll-Paque density gradient centrifugation was used to isolate peripheral blood mononuclear cells. Before DNA was extracted, CD4+ and CD8+ T cells were sorted using either FACS or magnetic beads. CDR1 DFQATT and CDR2 SNEGSKA were looked up in the germline V gene (reference sequence). Spanning cysteine to phenylalanine, the CDR3 consists of 16 amino acids. Just CDR3 DNA is preserved here, 48 bases in frame from base 1. Source material: sorted CD4+, CD8+, or CD8+CD57+ T cells (not recorded which) from PBMCs. The origin of this receptor is a human donor in good health. The rearranged chain carries TRBV20-1 and TRBJ2-5, with 7 junctional bases fitting TRBD2. The nucleotide sequence is TGCAGTGCTAGAGAGGCACAGCGGGGAATCCAAGAGACCCGGTACTTC. Translation gives CSAREAQRGIQETRYF.